This note documents a single T cell receptor beta chain sequence. The sample belongs to a study of T cell responses to AZD1222 COVID-19 vaccine. Trimming cost V 7 bases and J 0 bases, with 9 bases left between them. Germline loops: CDR1 MNHEY, CDR2 SVGAGI. This CDR3 is built from 13 residues. The method was immunoSEQ multiplex PCR; TCRdb's version includes in-frame clones alone and lacks a portion of them. This table holds 100,000 to 140,000 clones, around 87% found once. This sequence originates from an adult in good health. This specimen consisted of peripheral blood, obtained on day 0 of AZD1222 vaccination. The chain links TRBV6-5 to TRBJ1-1; no reliable D call. CDR3 coding DNA: TGTGCCAGCAATCCCTTGGTGAACACTGAAGCTTTCTTT. Encoded protein: CASNPLVNTEAFF.